These T cell receptor beta chains were read from a single sample in a study of beta chain features in type 1 diabetes. Profiling relied on immunoSEQ multiplex PCR, and the TCRdb table lists in-frame clones only, not all of them. This table has approximately 280,000 clones, 15% appearing once. The sample was naive CD4+ T cells from blood. The receptors originated from a man aged 18 to 30 with type 1 diabetes. Each CDR3 is given with its conserved first and last residue. A D gene is named only where the DNA matches it firmly. Size is omitted from some rows. Given values are once, few, many or a class for expanded clones.

d_call | clone_size | j_call | v_call | cdr3_aa | cdr3_nt
TRBD1 | . | TRBJ1-4 | TRBV6-5 | CASSSGQGREKLFF | TGTGCCAGCAGTTCGGGACAGGGACGCGAAAAACTGTTTTTT
. | . | TRBJ1-5 | TRBV14 | CASNRGVGQPQHF | TGTGCCAGCAACCGGGGGGTTGGTCAGCCCCAGCATTTT
. | many | TRBJ2-3 | TRBV29-1 | CSVDQSTDTQYF | TGCAGCGTTGACCAGAGCACAGATACGCAGTATTTT
TRBD1 | . | TRBJ2-1 | TRBV29-1 | CSGDRGPHIGNEQFF | TGCAGCGGTGACAGGGGCCCCCATATTGGAAATGAGCAGTTCTTC
. | . | TRBJ2-4 | TRBV28 | CASSLVVDIQYF | TGTGCCAGCAGTTTAGTGGTAGACATTCAGTACTTC
. | few | TRBJ2-1 | TRBV5-4 | CASSFMASKFF | TGTGCCAGCAGCTTTATGGCTAGCAAGTTCTTC
TRBD1 | . | TRBJ1-5 | TRBV6-6 | CASRSGQGITQPQHF | TGTGCCAGCAGATCCGGACAGGGCATAACTCAGCCCCAGCATTTT
TRBD1 | few | TRBJ2-7 | TRBV5-6 | CASSFWTGIFSYEQYF | TGTGCCAGCAGCTTTTGGACAGGAATTTTTTCCTACGAGCAGTACTTC
TRBD2 | . | TRBJ2-7 | TRBV29-1 | CSVVGRLAGNYEQYF | TGCAGCGTTGTGGGGAGGCTAGCGGGAAATTACGAGCAGTACTTC
. | few | TRBJ2-7 | TRBV15 | CATSNREGEQYF | TGTGCCACCAGCAACAGGGAAGGCGAGCAGTACTTC
. | . | TRBJ1-2 | TRBV4-1 | CASSQGTGAGGYTF | TGCGCCAGCAGCCAAGGAACAGGAGCCGGGGGCTACACCTTC
. | few | TRBJ2-7 | TRBV2 | CASSGTQWTYEQYF | TGTGCCAGCAGTGGGACTCAATGGACCTACGAGCAGTACTTC
. | . | TRBJ1-4 | TRBV30 | CAWSGRPGDVAEKLFF | TGTGCCTGGAGCGGACGCCCCGGGGATGTGGCTGAAAAACTGTTTTTT
TRBD1 | . | TRBJ2-3 | TRBV5-1 | CASSSGQGADTQYF | TGCGCCAGCAGCTCGGGACAGGGAGCAGATACGCAGTATTTT
. | few | TRBJ1-5 | TRBV19 | CASSSTGQPQHF | TGTGCCAGTAGTTCAACGGGGCAGCCCCAGCATTTT
TRBD2 | few | TRBJ2-1 | TRBV7-9 | CASSPGLAGGEDNEQFF | TGTGCCAGCAGCCCAGGACTAGCGGGAGGAGAAGACAATGAGCAGTTCTTC